These 14 T cell receptor beta chains originate from one sample sequenced in a study of radiotherapy plus CTLA-4 blockade in lung cancer. Sequenced by immunoSEQ multiplex PCR; TCRdb stores in-frame clones only, minus some. The sample records around 30,000 clones, around 75% being singletons. The source material was peripheral blood, sampled from a patient treated with radiotherapy plus ipilimumab. These receptors were obtained from a human donor with non-small cell lung cancer that progressed on radiotherapy plus ipilimumab.

The V gene is TRBV27, the J gene TRBJ2-5; TRBD1 agrees at 7 bases. CDR1 and CDR2 (germline): MNHEY, SMNVEV (reference sequence). The CDR3 has 16 amino acids. V dropped 2 bases and J dropped 1; count of bases not matched to a gene: 7. CDR3 protein: CASSLTGQTTQETQYF. DNA of the CDR3: TGTGCCAGCAGTTTAACGGGACAGACGACCCAAGAGACCCAGTACTTC.

V and J are TRBV6-5 and TRBJ2-1, with TRBD2 matching 8 bases. This CDR3 is 13 amino acids long. With 6 bases clipped from V and 2 bases from J, the junction kept 0 bases outside the gene matches. Germline V gene lookup returns CDR1 MNHEY and CDR2 SVGAGI. The CDR3 protein is CASRRGAYNEQFF. The CDR3 bases are TGTGCCAGCAGGCGGGGGGCCTACAATGAGCAGTTCTTC.

Only a few counts were recorded for this clone. The chain recombines TRBV14 with TRBJ1-2; D may be TRBD1 (5 bases). The CDR3 is made up of 13 amino acids. Germline V lookup: CDR1 SGHDN, CDR2 FVKESK. V lost 5 bases to trimming and J lost 4 bases, with 11 bases between them. In nucleotides, the CDR3 is TGTGCCAGCAGCGAGACAGTAGGCTATGGCTACACCTTC. Its protein is CASSETVGYGYTF.

CDR3 loop: CASSLVPGNTEAFF. The CDR3 region has the DNA TGTGCCAGCAGCTTAGTTCCAGGGAACACTGAAGCTTTCTTT. This chain connects TRBV7-2 to TRBJ1-1, with D uncertain. Germline-derived CDR1 and CDR2 are SGHTA and FQGNSA. This CDR3 region has 14 residues. V was clipped by 1 base and J by 1 base, with 7 bases between them.

V is TRBV30 and J is TRBJ2-5, with D possibly matching TRBD1 (5 bases). Germline V gene data show CDR1 as GTSNPN and CDR2 as SVGIG (reference sequence). The CDR3 contains 13 residues. V dropped 1 base and J dropped 4 bases, with 10 bases sitting between them. In DNA form, the CDR3 reads TGTGCCTGGAGTGGCCTCCAGGGAGAGACCCAGTACTTC. Residues: CAWSGLQGETQYF.

CDR3 sequence reads: CASSSGQGATNEKLFF. Written as DNA, the CDR3 is TGTGCCAGCAGCTCGGGACAGGGAGCAACTAATGAAAAACTGTTTTTT. The chain uses TRBV14 and TRBJ1-4; 9 nucleotides agree with TRBD1. The CDR3 runs 16 residues. The germline CDR1 and CDR2 sequences are SGHDN and FVKESK. V lost 5 bases to trimming and J lost 0 bases; unmatched junction nucleotides: 4.

With respect to this clone: A junction boundary mismatches the germline segment, possibly from a read error. The chain links TRBV7-7 to TRBJ2-1; TRBD2 matches 7 bases. The CDR3 is 16 amino acids. CDR1 SSHAT and CDR2 FNYEAQ come from the germline V gene (reference sequence). The CDR3 nucleotides are TGTGCTAGCAGCTTAGGGTCTAGCGGCTCCTACAATGAGCAGTTCTTC. Its protein product is CASSLGSSGSYNEQFF.

This clone came up a few times. The chain has TRBV29-1 and TRBJ2-2, with 10 bases identical to TRBD1. The CDR3 runs to 17 residues. J was trimmed by 4 bases and V by 0 bases; bases with no gene match: 8. In germline, CDR1 is SQVTM, CDR2 ANQGSEA. The CDR3 sequence is CSVEDQATGGSTGELFF. The CDR3 nucleotides are TGCAGCGTTGAAGATCAGGCGACAGGGGGCAGCACCGGGGAGCTGTTTTTT.

The chain carries TRBV6-5 and TRBJ2-7; TRBD1 is a possible D gene (6 bases). Per germline, CDR1 MNHEY and CDR2 SVGAGI. V lost 2 bases and J 2 bases, leaving 10 bases between the germline ends. The CDR3 has 14 amino acids. CDR3 amino acids: CASSYGRGPYEQYF. In nucleotides, the CDR3 is TGTGCCAGCAGTTACGGCAGGGGACCCTACGAGCAGTACTTC.

This clone was seen more than once but under ten times. The chain joins TRBV28 to TRBJ2-3; D remains ambiguous. The CDR3 runs 14 residues. Germline assignment: CDR1 MDHEN and CDR2 SYDVKM. Trimming pared 5 bases from V and 0 bases from J, leaving 9 bases between. The DNA of the CDR3 is TGTGCCAGCAGTCCCCAGTCTAGCACAGATACGCAGTATTTT. Residues: CASSPQSSTDTQYF.

The rearrangement uses TRBV5-6 and TRBJ2-5, with 9 bases fitting TRBD1. The J segment lost 5 bases and the V segment lost 0 bases, leaving 8 bases of the junction unmatched. The CDR3 consists of 16 residues. CDR1 is SGHDT and CDR2 is YYEEEE in the germline V gene. CDR3 DNA: TGTGCCAGCAGCTTGGCCGGTACAGGGGGCATGGAGACCCAGTACTTC. It codes for CASSLAGTGGMETQYF.

J is TRBJ2-5 and V is TRBV6-6; D tentatively reads TRBD1 or TRBD2 (5 bases each). This CDR3 contains 13 residues. CDR1 and CDR2 from the germline V gene are MNHNY and SVGAGI (reference sequence). V gave up 2 bases and J gave up 3 bases, with 7 bases separating them. The CDR3: CASSYRGEETQYF. Here the CDR3 DNA reads TGTGCCAGCAGTTACAGAGGGGAAGAGACCCAGTACTTC.

The chain employs TRBV10-3 and TRBJ2-7, with D uncertain. Germline V CDR1 and CDR2: ENHRY, SYGVKD. V lost 0 bases to trimming and J lost 4 bases, with 13 bases between them. The CDR3 runs to 15 residues. The CDR3 DNA follows: TGTGCCATCAGTGAGTCCCGGGTTGCGGAGTACGAGCAGTACTTC. This gives the protein CAISESRVAEYEQYF.

The chain couples TRBV4-3 to TRBJ1-3, with TRBD1 as a possible D gene (5 bases). The CDR3 is 16 residues long. Per the germline V gene, CDR1 is LGHNA and CDR2 is YSLEER. Trimming pared 0 bases from V and 5 bases from J, leaving 14 bases between. The CDR3 DNA follows: TGCGCCAGCAGCCAAGAAGGACATCCTTCAAGAAACACCATATATTTT. This codes for CASSQEGHPSRNTIYF.